The 5 T cell receptor beta chains in this list originate from one sample, sequenced in a study of shared clonotypes between healthy human individuals. Only CD45RO-negative cells positively selected for CCR7 counted as naive CD8 cells, so terminally differentiated effector memory CD45RA+ cells were excluded. Here immunoSEQ multiplex PCR was the method, and the copy in TCRdb shows in-frame clones only, minus some. Of approximately 600,000 clones in the sample, roughly 95% are singletons; the top ten hold around 0.11%. Sequenced sample: naive CD8+ T cells sorted from blood. The receptors stem from a woman aged 30 to 39 in good health.

This clone was counted a single time. V gene TRBV28 combines with J gene TRBJ1-5; D is undetermined. Germline CDR1 reads MDHEN; CDR2 reads SYDVKM. V lost 3 bases to trimming and J lost 1 base, with 10 bases between them. The CDR3 extends over 15 amino acids. CDR3 in DNA: TGTGCCAGCAGTTTTTACGTGGGGAGCAATCAGCCCCAGCATTTT. Translation gives CASSFYVGSNQPQHF.

This clone came up once. This sequence joins TRBV28 and TRBJ2-7; 9 positions agree with TRBD1. This CDR3 spans 15 amino acids. V lost 5 bases to trimming and J lost 3 bases; unmatched junction nucleotides: 8. Germline-derived CDR1 and CDR2 are MDHEN and SYDVKM. The DNA of the CDR3 is TGTGCCAGCAGTGGGACCGGGACAGGGTACTACGAGCAGTACTTC. This translates into CASSGTGTGYYEQYF.

The chain is built from TRBV7-8 and TRBJ2-7; 8 bases are a match to TRBD2. The J segment lost 2 bases and the V segment lost 5 bases, leaving 8 bases of the junction unmatched. The CDR3 is 15 residues long. CDR1 is SGHVS and CDR2 is FQNEAQ in the germline V gene. The CDR3 coding sequence is TGTGCCAGCAGCGCCGAGGCGGGACTAGCCTACGAGCAGTACTTC. Translating gives CASSAEAGLAYEQYF.

This clone has more than one count but fewer than ten. The CDR3 reads CASSSGQGRTEAFF. CDR3 sequence (DNA): TGTGCCAGCAGCTCTGGACAGGGACGGACTGAAGCTTTCTTT. The rearrangement uses TRBV5-4 and TRBJ1-1; 8 bases match TRBD1. V gave up 3 bases and J gave up 5 bases; unmatched junction bases: 6. Germline V gene data show CDR1 as SGHNT and CDR2 as YYREEE (reference sequence). This CDR3 is built from 14 residues.

The gene calls are TRBV5-4 and TRBJ2-7; maybe TRBD1 (6 bases). The V gene's germline CDR1 is SGHNT and CDR2 YYREEE (reference sequence). This CDR3 is 13 amino acids long. Trimming left V 4 bases short and J 4 bases short, with 12 bases between. CDR3 protein: CASSPSRGYEQYF. The CDR3 region has the DNA TGTGCCAGCAGCCCGTCGAGGGGGTACGAGCAGTACTTC. The whole variable domain, filled in from reference TRBV5-4 and TRBJ2-7, reads ETGVTQSPTHLIKTRGQQVTLRCSSQSGHNTVSWYQQALGQGPQFIFQYYREEENGRGNFPPRFSGLQFPNYSSELNVNALELDDSALYLCASSPSRGYEQYFGPGTRLTVT.